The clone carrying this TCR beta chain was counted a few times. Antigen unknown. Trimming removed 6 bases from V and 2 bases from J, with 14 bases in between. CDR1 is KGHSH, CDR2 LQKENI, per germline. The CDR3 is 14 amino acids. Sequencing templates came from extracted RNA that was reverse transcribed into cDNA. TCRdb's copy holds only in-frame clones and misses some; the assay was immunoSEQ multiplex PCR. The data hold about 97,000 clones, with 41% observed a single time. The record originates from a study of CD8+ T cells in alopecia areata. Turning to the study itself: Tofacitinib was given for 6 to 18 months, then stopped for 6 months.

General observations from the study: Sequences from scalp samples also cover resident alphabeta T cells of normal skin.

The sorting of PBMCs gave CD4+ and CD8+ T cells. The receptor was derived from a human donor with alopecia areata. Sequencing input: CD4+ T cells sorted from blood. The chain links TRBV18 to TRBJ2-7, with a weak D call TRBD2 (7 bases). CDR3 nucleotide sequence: TGTGCCAGCTCCCTACAGGGAGGGCCCTACGAGCAGTACTTC. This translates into CASSLQGGPYEQYF.